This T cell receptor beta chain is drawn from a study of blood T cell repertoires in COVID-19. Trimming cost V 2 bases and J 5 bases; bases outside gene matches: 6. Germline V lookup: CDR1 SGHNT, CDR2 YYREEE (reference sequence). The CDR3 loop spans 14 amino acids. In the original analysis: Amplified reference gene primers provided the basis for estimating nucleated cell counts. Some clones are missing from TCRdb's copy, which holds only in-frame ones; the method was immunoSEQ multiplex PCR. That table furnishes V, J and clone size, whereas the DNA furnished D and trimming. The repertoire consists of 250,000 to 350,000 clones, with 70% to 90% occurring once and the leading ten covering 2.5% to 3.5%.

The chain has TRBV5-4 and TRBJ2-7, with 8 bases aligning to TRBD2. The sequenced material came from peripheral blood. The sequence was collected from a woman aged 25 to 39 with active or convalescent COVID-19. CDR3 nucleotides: TGTGCCAGCAGCTTACCCAGCGGGGGCAACGAGCAGTACTTC. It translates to CASSLPSGGNEQYF.